This note documents a single T cell receptor beta chain sequence. The antigen remains undetermined. These data come from a study of T cell responses to AZD1222 COVID-19 vaccine. Some clones are missing from TCRdb's copy, which holds only in-frame ones; the method was immunoSEQ multiplex PCR. Of tens of thousands of clones in the sample, roughly nine tenths were seen once. Study-wide results and limits: Clonal diversity was possibly underestimated, and white British individuals and females predominated among donors.

The CDR3 has 15 residues. The germline gives CDR1 MDHEN, CDR2 SYDVKM. V was pared by 8 bases and J by 2 bases, with 19 bases between. The sample was peripheral blood, taken on day 0 of AZD1222 vaccination. The receptor's source is an adult in good health. The genes are TRBV28 and TRBJ2-7; either TRBD1 or TRBD2 may fit D (5 bases each). The CDR3 spells CASGAGTPQTYEQYF. CDR3 coding DNA: TGTGCCAGCGGTGCAGGGACCCCCCAAACCTACGAGCAGTACTTC. The full variable domain, in which reference TRBV28 and TRBJ2-7 provide the parts outside the CDR3, is DVKVTQSSRYLVKRTGEKVFLECVQDMDHENMFWYRQDPGLGLRLIYFSYDVKMKEKGDIPEGYSVSREKKERFSLILESASTNQTSMYLCASGAGTPQTYEQYFGPGTRLTVT.